The T cell receptor (beta chain) described here comes from a study of blood T cell repertoires in COVID-19. As for the study in general: Italy, Spain and the United States were the sources of the convalescent and acute COVID-19 samples. In each case, the material was cDNA or gDNA derived from T cells, B-cell-depleted T cells, or PBMCs.

Original analysis: From reference gene primer amplification, estimates of nucleated cell counts were derived. Only in-frame clones appear in the TCRdb table, and some are missing; sequencing was by immunoSEQ multiplex PCR. The V and J calls and clone size were taken over from that table, and D and trimming were inferred from the DNA. The repertoire includes roughly 190,000 clones, roughly 76% of them detected once, and roughly 8.7% sits in the top ten. The source is a woman aged 45 to 65 with active or convalescent COVID-19. The sequenced material came from peripheral blood.

The CDR3 bases are TGTGCCAGCAGCTTAACGGGGACAGGAGCTAACTCCTATAATTCACCCCTCCACTTT. Its protein is CASSLTGTGANSYNSPLHF. The J gene is TRBJ1-6, the V gene TRBV7-3; 8 bases fit TRBD1. CDR3 size: 19 residues. The V and J ends lost 0 bases and 0 bases, in that order; junction bases with no gene match: 7. In germline, CDR1 is SGHTA, CDR2 FQGTGA.